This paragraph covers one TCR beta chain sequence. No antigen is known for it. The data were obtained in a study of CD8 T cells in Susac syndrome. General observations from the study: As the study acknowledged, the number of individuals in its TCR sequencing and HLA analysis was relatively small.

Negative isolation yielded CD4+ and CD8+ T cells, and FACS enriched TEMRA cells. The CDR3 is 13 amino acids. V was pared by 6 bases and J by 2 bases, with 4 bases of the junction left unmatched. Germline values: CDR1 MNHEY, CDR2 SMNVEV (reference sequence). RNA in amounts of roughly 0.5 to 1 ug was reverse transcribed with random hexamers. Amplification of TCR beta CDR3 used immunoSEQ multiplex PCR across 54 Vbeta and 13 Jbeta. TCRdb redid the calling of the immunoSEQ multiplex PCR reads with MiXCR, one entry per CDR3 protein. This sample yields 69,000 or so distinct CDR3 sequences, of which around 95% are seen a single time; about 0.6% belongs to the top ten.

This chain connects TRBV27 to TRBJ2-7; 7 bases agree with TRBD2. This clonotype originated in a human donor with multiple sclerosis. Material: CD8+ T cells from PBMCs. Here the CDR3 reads CASRSGVAYEQYF. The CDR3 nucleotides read TGTGCCAGCAGAAGCGGGGTAGCCTACGAGCAGTACTTC.